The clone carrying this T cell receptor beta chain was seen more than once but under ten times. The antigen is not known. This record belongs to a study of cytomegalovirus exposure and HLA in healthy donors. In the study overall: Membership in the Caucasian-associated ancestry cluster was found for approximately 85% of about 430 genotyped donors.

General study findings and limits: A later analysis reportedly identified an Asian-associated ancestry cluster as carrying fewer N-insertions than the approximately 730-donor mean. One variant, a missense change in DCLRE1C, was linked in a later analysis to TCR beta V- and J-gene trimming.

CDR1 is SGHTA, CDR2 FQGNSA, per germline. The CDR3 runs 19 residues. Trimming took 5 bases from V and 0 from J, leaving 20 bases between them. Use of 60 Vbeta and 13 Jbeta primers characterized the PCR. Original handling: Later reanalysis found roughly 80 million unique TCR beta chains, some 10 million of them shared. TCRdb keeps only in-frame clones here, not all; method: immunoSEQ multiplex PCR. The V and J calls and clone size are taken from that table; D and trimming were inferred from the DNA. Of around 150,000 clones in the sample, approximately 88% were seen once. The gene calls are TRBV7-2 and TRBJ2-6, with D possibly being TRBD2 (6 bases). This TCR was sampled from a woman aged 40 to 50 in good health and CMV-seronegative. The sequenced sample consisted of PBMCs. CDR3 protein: CASSAVGLRGASGANVLTF. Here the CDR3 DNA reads TGTGCCAGCAGCGCAGTGGGACTTCGAGGGGCCTCTGGGGCCAACGTCCTGACTTTC. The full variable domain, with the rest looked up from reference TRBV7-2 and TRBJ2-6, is GAGVSQSPSNKVTEKGKDVELRCDPISGHTALYWYRQSLGQGLEFLIYFQGNSAPDKSGLPSDRFSAERTGGSVSTLTIQRTQQEDSAVYLCASSAVGLRGASGANVLTFGAGSRLTVL.